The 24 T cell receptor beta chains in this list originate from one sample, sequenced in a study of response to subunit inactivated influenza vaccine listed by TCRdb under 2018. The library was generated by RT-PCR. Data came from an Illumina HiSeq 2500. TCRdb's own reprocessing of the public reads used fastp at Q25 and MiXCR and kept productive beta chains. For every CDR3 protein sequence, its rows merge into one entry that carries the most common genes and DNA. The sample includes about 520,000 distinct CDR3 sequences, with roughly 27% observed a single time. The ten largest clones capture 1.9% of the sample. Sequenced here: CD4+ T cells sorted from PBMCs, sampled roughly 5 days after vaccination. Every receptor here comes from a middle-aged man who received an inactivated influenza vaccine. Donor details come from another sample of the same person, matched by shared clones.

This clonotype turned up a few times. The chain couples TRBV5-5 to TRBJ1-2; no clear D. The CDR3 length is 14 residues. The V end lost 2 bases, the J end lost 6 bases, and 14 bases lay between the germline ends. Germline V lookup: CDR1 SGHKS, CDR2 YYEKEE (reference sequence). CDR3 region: CASSFRWQRDGYTF. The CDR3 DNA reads TGTGCCAGCAGCTTCCGGTGGCAGAGGGATGGCTACACCTTC.

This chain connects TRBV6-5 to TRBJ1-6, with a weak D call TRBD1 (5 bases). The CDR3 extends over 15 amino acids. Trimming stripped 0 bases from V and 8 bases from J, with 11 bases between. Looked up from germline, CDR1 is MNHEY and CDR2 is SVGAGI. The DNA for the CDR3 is TGTGCCAGCAGTTACTCGAACAGGTTTGATTCACCCCTCCACTTT. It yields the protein CASSYSNRFDSPLHF.

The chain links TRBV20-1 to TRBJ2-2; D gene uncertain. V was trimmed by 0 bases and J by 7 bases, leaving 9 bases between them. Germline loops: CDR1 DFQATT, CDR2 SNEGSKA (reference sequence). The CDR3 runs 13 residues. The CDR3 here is CSARDKAVGELFF. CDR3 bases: TGCAGTGCTAGAGATAAGGCGGTCGGGGAGCTGTTTTTT.

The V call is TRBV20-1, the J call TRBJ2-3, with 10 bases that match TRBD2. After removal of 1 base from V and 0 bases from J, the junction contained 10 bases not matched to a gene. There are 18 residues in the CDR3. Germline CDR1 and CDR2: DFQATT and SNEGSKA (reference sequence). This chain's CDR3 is CSARVGWGLARSTDTQYF. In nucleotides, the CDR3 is TGCAGTGCTAGAGTTGGTTGGGGACTAGCGCGCAGCACAGATACGCAGTATTTT.

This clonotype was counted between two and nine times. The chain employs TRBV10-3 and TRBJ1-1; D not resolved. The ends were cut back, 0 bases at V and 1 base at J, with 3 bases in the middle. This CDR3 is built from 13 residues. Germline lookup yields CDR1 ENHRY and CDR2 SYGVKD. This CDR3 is CAISESANTEAFF. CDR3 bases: TGTGCCATCAGTGAGTCAGCGAACACTGAAGCTTTCTTT.

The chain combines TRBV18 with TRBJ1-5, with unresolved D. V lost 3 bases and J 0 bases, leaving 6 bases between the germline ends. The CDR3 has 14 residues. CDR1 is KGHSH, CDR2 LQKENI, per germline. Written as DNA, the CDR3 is TGTGCCAGCTCACCCCAGGCTAGCAATCAGCCCCAGCATTTT. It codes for CASSPQASNQPQHF.

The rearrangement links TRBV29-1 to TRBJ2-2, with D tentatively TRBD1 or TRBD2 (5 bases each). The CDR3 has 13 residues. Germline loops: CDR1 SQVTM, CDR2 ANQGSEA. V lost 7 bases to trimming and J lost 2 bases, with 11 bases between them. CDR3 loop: CSASRDNTGELFF. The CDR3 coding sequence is TGCAGCGCATCCCGGGACAACACCGGGGAGCTGTTTTTT.

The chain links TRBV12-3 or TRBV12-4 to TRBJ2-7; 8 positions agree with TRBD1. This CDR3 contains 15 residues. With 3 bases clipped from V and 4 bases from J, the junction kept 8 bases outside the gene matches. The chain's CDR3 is CASSLGQGAGYEQYF. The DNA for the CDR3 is TGTGCCAGCAGTTTGGGGCAGGGGGCGGGTTACGAGCAGTACTTC.

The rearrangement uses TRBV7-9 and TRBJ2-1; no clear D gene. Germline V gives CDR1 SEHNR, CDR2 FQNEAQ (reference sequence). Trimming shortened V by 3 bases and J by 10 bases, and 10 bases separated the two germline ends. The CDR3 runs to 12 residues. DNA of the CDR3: TGTGCCAGCAGCTTGGCTAGGTGGGAGCAGTTCTTC. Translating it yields CASSLARWEQFF.

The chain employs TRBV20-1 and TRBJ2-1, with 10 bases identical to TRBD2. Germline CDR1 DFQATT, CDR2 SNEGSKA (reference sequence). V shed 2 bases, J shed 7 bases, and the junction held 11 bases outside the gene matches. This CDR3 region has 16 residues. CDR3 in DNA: TGCAGTGCTAGACTCAGACTAGCGGGTACGAGGAATGAGCAGTTCTTC. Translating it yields CSARLRLAGTRNEQFF.

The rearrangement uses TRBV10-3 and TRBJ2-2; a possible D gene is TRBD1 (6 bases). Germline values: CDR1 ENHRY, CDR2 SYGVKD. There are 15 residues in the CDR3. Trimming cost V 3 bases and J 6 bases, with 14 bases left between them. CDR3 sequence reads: CAISDLTGPAGELFF. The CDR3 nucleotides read TGTGCCATCAGTGACTTGACAGGACCGGCCGGGGAGCTGTTTTTT.

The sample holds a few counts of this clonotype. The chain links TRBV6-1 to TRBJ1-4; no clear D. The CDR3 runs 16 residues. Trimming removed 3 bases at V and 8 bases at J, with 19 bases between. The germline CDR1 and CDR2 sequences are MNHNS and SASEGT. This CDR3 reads CASSDMVSRPTEKLFF. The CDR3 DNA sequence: TGTGCCAGCAGTGATATGGTTTCCAGACCCACAGAAAAACTGTTTTTT.

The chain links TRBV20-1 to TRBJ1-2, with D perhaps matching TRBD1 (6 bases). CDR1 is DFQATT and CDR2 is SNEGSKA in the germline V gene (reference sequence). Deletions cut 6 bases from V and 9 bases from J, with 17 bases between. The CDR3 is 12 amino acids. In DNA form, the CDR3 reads TGCAGTGCCGTCCAGGGGTTTGATCGCTACACCTTC. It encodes CSAVQGFDRYTF.

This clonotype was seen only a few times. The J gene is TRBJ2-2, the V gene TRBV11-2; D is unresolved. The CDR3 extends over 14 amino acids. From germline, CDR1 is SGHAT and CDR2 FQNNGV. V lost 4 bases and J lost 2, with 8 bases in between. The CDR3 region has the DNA TGTGCCAGCAGCTCCTTCGCCAACACCGGGGAGCTGTTTTTT. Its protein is CASSSFANTGELFF.

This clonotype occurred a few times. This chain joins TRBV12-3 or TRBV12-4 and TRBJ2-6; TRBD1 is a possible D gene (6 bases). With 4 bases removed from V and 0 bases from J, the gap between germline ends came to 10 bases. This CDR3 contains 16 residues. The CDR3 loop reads CASSWVGGSGANVLTF. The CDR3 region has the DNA TGTGCCAGCAGTTGGGTAGGGGGCTCTGGGGCCAACGTCCTGACTTTC.

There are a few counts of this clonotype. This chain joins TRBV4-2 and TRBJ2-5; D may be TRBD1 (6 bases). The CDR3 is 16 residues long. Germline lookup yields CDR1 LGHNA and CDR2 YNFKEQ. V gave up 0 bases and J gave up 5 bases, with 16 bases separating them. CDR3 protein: CASSQDSNRARETQYF. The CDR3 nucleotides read TGTGCCAGCAGCCAAGATTCAAACAGGGCGAGGGAGACCCAGTACTTC.

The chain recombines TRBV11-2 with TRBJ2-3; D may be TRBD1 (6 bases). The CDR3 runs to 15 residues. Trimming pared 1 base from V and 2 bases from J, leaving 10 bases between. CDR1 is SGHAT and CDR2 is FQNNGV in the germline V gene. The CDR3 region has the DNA TGTGCCAGCAGCTTAGTGGGACATTTCACAGATACGCAGTATTTT. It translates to CASSLVGHFTDTQYF.

The CDR3 protein is CSATTRGWSGEQFF. CDR3 sequence (DNA): TGCAGTGCCACTACTCGGGGGTGGTCAGGTGAGCAGTTCTTC. The chain employs TRBV20-1 and TRBJ2-1; possibly TRBD2 for D (6 bases). The CDR3 has 14 amino acids. V was cut by 6 bases and J by 9 bases, with 21 bases left in between. The germline V gene encodes CDR1 DFQATT and CDR2 SNEGSKA (reference sequence).

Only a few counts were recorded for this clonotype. For the CDR3, the DNA is TGTGCCAGCAGCTTAAGGGCAGGGGTGACTGAAGCTTTCTTT. It encodes CASSLRAGVTEAFF. The rearrangement joins TRBV7-3 to TRBJ1-1, with D perhaps matching TRBD1 (6 bases). The CDR3 covers 14 residues. Germline V gene lookup returns CDR1 SGHTA and CDR2 FQGTGA. V lost 1 base to trimming and J lost 5 bases, with 11 bases between them.

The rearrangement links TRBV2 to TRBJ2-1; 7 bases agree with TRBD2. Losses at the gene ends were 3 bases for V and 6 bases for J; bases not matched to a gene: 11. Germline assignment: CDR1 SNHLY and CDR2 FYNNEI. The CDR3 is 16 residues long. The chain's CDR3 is CASSERGRESTNEQFF. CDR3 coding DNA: TGTGCCAGCAGTGAGCGCGGGCGGGAGTCCACCAATGAGCAGTTCTTC.

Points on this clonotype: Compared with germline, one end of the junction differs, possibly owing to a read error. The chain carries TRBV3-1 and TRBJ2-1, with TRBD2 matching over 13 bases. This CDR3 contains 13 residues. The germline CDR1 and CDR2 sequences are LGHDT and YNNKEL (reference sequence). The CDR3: CASSRTTGTSGIF. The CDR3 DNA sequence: TGTGCCAGCAGCCGAACAACCGGGACTAGCGGGATCTTC.

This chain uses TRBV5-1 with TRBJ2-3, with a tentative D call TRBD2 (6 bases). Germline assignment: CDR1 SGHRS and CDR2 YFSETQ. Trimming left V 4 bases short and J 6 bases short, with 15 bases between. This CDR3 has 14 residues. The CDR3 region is CASSPGDSGDTQYF. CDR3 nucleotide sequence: TGCGCCAGCAGCCCCGGGGACTCCGGGGATACGCAGTATTTT. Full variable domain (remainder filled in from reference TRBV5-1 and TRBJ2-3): KAGVTQTPRYLIKTRGQQVTLSCSPISGHRSVSWYQQTPGQGLQFLFEYFSETQRNKGNFPGRFSGRQFSNSRSEMNVSTLELGDSALYLCASSPGDSGDTQYFGPGTRLTVL.

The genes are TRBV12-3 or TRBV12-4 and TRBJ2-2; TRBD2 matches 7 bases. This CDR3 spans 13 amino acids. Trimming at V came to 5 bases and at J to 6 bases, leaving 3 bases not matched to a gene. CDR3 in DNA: TGTGCCAGCAGTCCTGGACTAGCCGGGGAGCTGTTTTTT. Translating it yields CASSPGLAGELFF.

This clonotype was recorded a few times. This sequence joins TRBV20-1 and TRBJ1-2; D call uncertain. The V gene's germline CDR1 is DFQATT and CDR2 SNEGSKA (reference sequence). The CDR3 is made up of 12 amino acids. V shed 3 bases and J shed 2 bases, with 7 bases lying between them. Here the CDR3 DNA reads TGCAGTGCTAGGAAGCTGAACTATGGCTACACCTTC. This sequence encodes CSARKLNYGYTF.